Sequencing of this TCR beta chain was carried out in a study of cytomegalovirus exposure and HLA in healthy donors (dated by TCRdb to 2016 to 2017). Describing the broader study: In an earlier analysis of some 550 of the donors, 276 Gb of sequence data and roughly 100 million unique TCR beta sequences from about 190 million T cells were reported. Across 398 genotyped donors of the cohort, an average of roughly 250,000 unique TCR beta nucleotide sequences per donor were sequenced, and around 19% of those sequences were non-productive. To predict cytomegalovirus infection status, the study combined high-throughput TCR immunosequencing, statistical association of individual TCRs with disease status, and machine learning. A separate validation cohort of 100 to 150 different subjects was used in addition to the 666-subject first cohort. Donor age, sex, ethnicity and CMV serostatus were compiled alongside the repertoire data. The T cell repertoires of 700 or so subjects were profiled by immunosequencing and related to cytomegalovirus serostatus. An earlier analysis of nearly 600 of the donors applied high-throughput TCR beta sequencing to assess whether each TCR beta V gene segment acted as functional or pseudogenic. Class I and class II HLA loci were covered by the typing at four-digit resolution. Five DR-DQ haplotypes were handled as single units for association and clustering, since linkage in the cohort was strong. An early release that covered about 600 HLA-typed donors contained around 330 gigabases of sequencing data and 75 million to 100 million unique TCR sequences. To study patterns of TCR occurrence, a later analysis re-analyzed previously published TCR beta repertoires from 650 to 750 donors and added high-resolution HLA genotyping. The number of typed donors differed by locus: about 620-640 for A, B, C, DRB1 and DQB1; 500 to 550 for DQA1; around 610 for DPA1; and some 450 for DPB1. Every discovery cohort repertoire had been produced on one sequencing platform. In a later genetic analysis, genome-wide SNP genotypes for about three fifths of the roughly 670 donors were used, and that subset was treated as a discovery cohort. Rather than drawing on any new phenotypic data, the later analysis identified candidate immune exposures from TCR beta sequences and the way those sequences occurred across donors. The study was designed to test whether signatures of past pathogen exposure could be identified by cataloging public T cell receptors. Among the roughly 400 genotyped donors, roughly 80% belonged to the genetic ancestry cluster associated with self-reported Caucasian donors.

General findings and caveats noted by the study authors: Cytomegalovirus status was reported to be diagnosed by the classifier with high specificity and sensitivity in both the original and validation cohorts. A further reported finding was that TCR beta sequences accurately predicted the HLA-A and HLA-B alleles for most subjects in the first cohort. In a later analysis, the rate of TCR association differed among HLA loci, with DRB1 alleles having the most associated TCRs and HLA-C alleles having the fewest. According to a later analysis, parvovirus B19, influenza, CMV and Epstein-Barr virus appeared linked to several top co-occurrence clusters. For the cohort, immune exposure information was limited to CMV serostatus. A total of fewer than 200 TCR beta chains were listed by the study as associated with cytomegalovirus. Compared with equally common non-associated chains, HLA-associated TCR beta chains in a later analysis were more clonally expanded and had lower generation probabilities. The 87-base-pair reads could not distinguish some IMGT-functional V segments, including TRBV6-2 and TRBV6-3, so those segments were excluded. Because counts were too low, roughly 18 rarely observed V segments, including chromosome 9 orphons, were left out of the earlier analysis of 500 to 650 of the donors. A later analysis associated approximately 17,000 TCR beta sequences with specific HLA alleles at a false discovery rate of 0.05. Presence/absence analyses assumed roughly uniform sequencing depth across donors, an assumption that may not hold. A later genetic analysis reported fewer N-insertions in productive TCRs among donors in an Asian-associated ancestry cluster than the approximately 670-donor mean. The cohort was sequenced for TCR beta chains only, and without alpha or paired-chain data the features that could be detected were limited. In an earlier analysis of approximately 590 of the donors, most TCR beta V segments appeared in productive rearrangements about 90% or about 30% of the time, broadly matching IMGT annotations. Across donors, most TCR sequences were observed very rarely, whereas some public TCRs were present in many individuals. An association between a missense DCLRE1C variant and V-gene and J-gene trimming of TCR beta chains was found in a later genetic analysis and replicated in an independent cohort. A cluster of highly shared sequence variants was judged likely to represent a technical artifact of the sequencing pipeline. Linkage disequilibrium might explain the correlated functional status among segregating V segments, but an unknown experimental factor could not be ruled out. Because HLA typing was missing for some donors at each locus, association tests included only the typed subset. The authors suggested that the approach could potentially be generalized to other disease states and immunological phenotypes. In vitro tests confirmed that a few of the cytomegalovirus-associated TCR beta chains recognize cytomegalovirus antigens. When HLA alleles, especially DR and DQ, strongly co-occurred, TCR associations were difficult to assign to individual alleles. A later analysis found that most CMV-associated TCR beta chains appeared HLA-restricted, with HLA associations seemingly driven largely by CMV exposure.

On this clone: Which antigen it targets is not known. No much larger clone exists at a distance of one base, and base qualities are not known.

As encoded in the germline V gene, CDR1 is MDHEN while CDR2 is SYDVKM. Spanning cysteine to phenylalanine, the CDR3 consists of 16 amino acids. The sequence is cut down to CDR3 DNA, 48 bases in frame from base 1. V is reduced by 6 bases and J by 0 bases, leaving a spacing of 17 bases between them. The library was made by the immunoSEQ multiplex PCR assay. For the multiplex PCR, a mixture combining 60 forward primers for TCR Vbeta segments and 13 reverse primers for TCR Jbeta segments was used. A multiplex PCR assay on genomic DNA amplified the CDR3 region of rearranged TCR beta genes. Amplified TCR beta libraries were sequenced as 87-base-pair reads on the Illumina HiSeq System. The published analysis was carried out like this. Across the roughly 600 repertoires, a later analysis counted roughly 84 million unique TCR beta chains, about 10 million of which were shared by at least two donors. A nearest-neighbor algorithm error-corrected the raw reads and collapsed the reads into unique sequences, merging closely related sequences to remove PCR and sequencing errors. To assign V, D and J gene segments, CDR3 sequences were aligned to IMGT reference sequences. For a sequence to be retained, a match of at least six nucleotides to both a V gene segment and a J gene segment was required. Rearrangements were called productive when the CDR3 lacked stop codons and stayed in frame with V and J; all others were non-productive. CDR3 was defined according to IMGT convention as the region running from the second conserved V-encoded cysteine to the conserved J-encoded phenylalanine. The earlier analysis of fewer than 750 of the donors excluded sequences that lacked an unambiguous match to a single V gene segment. An earlier analysis of over 450 of the donors classified V segments as functional when productive rearrangements were above 56.7% and as segregating when the standard deviation between donors was above 5%. A statistical classification framework was built to diagnose cytomegalovirus status from the catalog of TCR beta chain sequences. V and J gene assignment, in a later analysis, came from comparing TCR nucleotide sequences with IMGT/GENE-DB human TR gene sequences. The TCRdist pipeline was used in a later analysis to assign CDR3 sequences and most-parsimonious VDJ recombination scenarios. In a later analysis, every TCR beta chain was defined by the combination of its CDR3 amino acid sequence and its V-gene family, and reads without a unique V-gene family were dropped. In a later analysis, 550 to 650 highly shared, low-generation-probability nucleotide sequences were removed to address suspected cross-contamination and a sequencing artifact. For each public chain, a later analysis derived a clonal expansion index from normalized ranks of inferred template counts within each repertoire. In a later analysis, generation probabilities were computed using a VDJ recombination model fitted to out-of-frame rearrangements, and the results were checked against IGoR. In a later analysis, hypergeometric tests were used to score TCR-TCR, TCR-HLA and TCR-CMV co-occurrence, with a repertoire-size bias correction applied to TCR pairs. To estimate false discovery rates, a later analysis permuted the HLA or CMV assignments 20 times. In a later analysis, co-occurring TCRs were grouped with DBSCAN, and TCRdist sequence similarity was added when clustering was performed within HLA-allele-positive subsets. Co-occurrence clustering excluded repertoires with fewer than 30,000 or more than 120,000 public chains, plus five with anomalous nucleotide sharing. In its TCRdb copy, this immuneACCESS table keeps in-frame sequences only and misses some clones. Where compared with another copy, unresolved V genes explain less than half of these, and the others have no known cause. From that table come the V and J calls and clone size; the DNA was used to work out D and trimming. This sample gives some 180,000 clones in total; around 82% of them show up just once. About 14% of the sample rests with the top ten.

The cohort was made up of approximately 670 healthy bone marrow donors. At the time of sampling, every cohort member was nominally healthy, though immune exposures that went unrecorded were likely present. The donor was CMV seropositive and belonged to the group of 250 to 300 seropositive cohort members. Each donor provided a peripheral blood sample, and peripheral blood mononuclear cells were used for TCR beta sequencing. Genomic DNA extraction from the blood cell samples was performed with the Qiagen DNeasy Blood Extraction Kit. Sample: PBMCs. The V and J genes are TRBV28 and TRBJ1-2, and perhaps TRBD1 as D gene, on 5 matching bases. The sequence was obtained from a woman in her twenties or thirties in good health and CMV-seropositive. The nucleotides read TGTGCCAGCAGCTATACCCGGGGGAAGGCTAACTATGGCTACACCTTC. Its protein is CASSYTRGKANYGYTF.